Listed here are 11 T cell receptor beta chains from one sample, sequenced in a study of T-cell reconstitution after alpha-beta-depleted transplantation in children. Preparation of the TCRbeta library used unique molecular identifiers. TCRdb itself ran the PCR reads through MiXCR, one entry per CDR3 protein. The repertoire includes around 130,000 distinct CDR3 sequences, about 9.6% of them detected once, and around 24% sits in the top ten. The sequenced sample was PBMCs, mostly from graft donor cells, obtained 180 days after TCRalphabeta/CD19-depleted stem cell transplant. These TCRs come from a girl in the first two years of life who had a stem cell transplant for combined immunodeficiency, so the T cells may come from the graft donor.

The chain is built from TRBV6-5 and TRBJ2-5, with D unresolved. The germline V gene has CDR1 MNHEY and CDR2 SVGAGI. V dropped 1 base and J dropped 0 bases, with 12 bases sitting between them. The CDR3 is 16 residues long. The CDR3 DNA reads as TGTGCCAGCAGTTACTACGACAAGTCCTACCAAGAGACCCAGTACTTC. It translates to CASSYYDKSYQETQYF.

The chain combines TRBV29-1 with TRBJ1-5, with D possibly TRBD1 on 5 matching bases. This CDR3 has 13 residues. V was cut by 5 bases and J by 3 bases, with 11 bases left in between. Germline V gene data show CDR1 as SQVTM and CDR2 as ANQGSEA. CDR3 sequence: CSVSDSTNQPQHF. The CDR3 DNA is TGCAGCGTTTCCGACAGTACCAATCAGCCCCAGCATTTT.

This clonotype was observed a handful of times. V is TRBV4-2 and J is TRBJ1-4; D ambiguous. This CDR3 region has 17 residues. The V and J ends lost 0 bases and 5 bases respectively, with 16 bases between them. Germline V lookup: CDR1 LGHNA, CDR2 YNFKEQ. The chain's CDR3 is CASSQDTLSLENEKLFF. The CDR3 region has the DNA TGTGCCAGCAGCCAAGATACCTTGAGCCTGGAAAATGAAAAACTGTTTTTT.

The rearrangement links TRBV3-1 to TRBJ2-5; D unresolved. This CDR3 is built from 12 residues. The germline CDR1 and CDR2 sequences are LGHDT and YNNKEL (reference sequence). V lost 0 bases and J lost 6, with 5 bases in between. DNA for the CDR3: TGTGCCAGCAGCCAAGATGAACAGACCCAGTACTTC. This sequence encodes CASSQDEQTQYF.

V usage is TRBV20-1 and J usage is TRBJ2-5, with 10 positions matching TRBD2. The CDR3 length is 14 residues. Germline V lookup: CDR1 DFQATT, CDR2 SNEGSKA (reference sequence). The J segment lost 1 base and the V segment lost 5 bases, leaving 4 bases of the junction unmatched. CDR3 in DNA: TGCAGTGCTCTCAAGCGGGGGGGCCAAGAGACCCAGTACTTC. Its translation is CSALKRGGQETQYF.

This clonotype was recorded a few times. This chain uses TRBV20-1 with TRBJ2-7; possibly TRBD1 for D (8 bases). Per the germline V gene, CDR1 is DFQATT and CDR2 is SNEGSKA (reference sequence). The V and J ends lost 5 bases and 3 bases respectively, with 14 bases between them. This CDR3 has 13 residues. The CDR3 DNA reads TGCAGTGCTGGGGGGGGGACAGGCTACGAGCAGTACTTC. Its translation: CSAGGGTGYEQYF.

This clonotype was recorded a few times. The V and J genes are TRBV20-1 and TRBJ1-5; no firm D call. Between the trimmed V and J ends, which lost 1 base and 6 bases, there was a span of 10 bases. The germline V gene has CDR1 DFQATT and CDR2 SNEGSKA (reference sequence). This CDR3 has 13 amino acids. The CDR3 spells CSARAGILQPQHF. Here the CDR3 DNA reads TGCAGTGCTAGAGCTGGGATACTTCAGCCCCAGCATTTT.

This clonotype was found a few times. The V and J genes are TRBV12-3 or TRBV12-4 and TRBJ2-7, with 12 bases matching TRBD2. With 7 bases clipped from V and 5 bases from J, the junction kept 3 bases outside the gene matches. The CDR3 covers 13 residues. The CDR3 region is CASTGLAGNEQYF. CDR3 in DNA: TGTGCCAGCACCGGACTAGCGGGAAACGAGCAGTACTTC.

The gene calls are TRBV7-2 and TRBJ2-3; D tentatively fits TRBD1 or TRBD2 (5 bases each). V was trimmed by 5 bases and J by 12 bases, leaving 24 bases between them. Germline V gene lookup returns CDR1 SGHTA and CDR2 FQGNSA. This CDR3 has 15 residues. CDR3 coding DNA: TGTGCCAGCAGCGTTGGGACGGTACCAGCGATTATACAGTATTTT. Translation gives CASSVGTVPAIIQYF.

This clonotype was detected a few times. The genes are TRBV18 and TRBJ2-7; D perhaps matches TRBD1 (6 bases). The CDR3 length is 14 residues. V was clipped by 3 bases and J by 3 bases, with 12 bases between them. Germline V gene lookup returns CDR1 KGHSH and CDR2 LQKENI. Here the CDR3 DNA reads TGTGCCAGCTCACCCGGGACAACCAACTACGAGCAGTACTTC. This gives the protein CASSPGTTNYEQYF.

This clonotype turned up a few times. The chain is built from TRBV6-1 and TRBJ2-2; D is unresolved. This CDR3 has 13 residues. Trimming cost V 8 bases and J 7 bases, with 14 bases left between them. Germline CDR1 and CDR2: MNHNS and SASEGT. The CDR3 bases are TGTGCCAGCCGAAGGGCAAAGGGCGGGGAGCTGTTTTTT. It encodes CASRRAKGGELFF.